Below, 12 T cell receptor beta chains from the same sample are listed, as sequenced in a study of CD8 T cells in ankylosing spondylitis. TCRdb used MiXCR to reprocess the 5' RACE reads, holding one entry per CDR3 protein. This table holds approximately 290,000 distinct CDR3 sequences, roughly 20% found once. Specimen: blood, either unsorted or a sorted T cell fraction (not recorded which). Receptor source: a female donor with ankylosing spondylitis or in good health (not recorded which).

In its sample, this clonotype was seen a few times. This chain joins TRBV28 and TRBJ2-3; D remains ambiguous. The CDR3 has 13 residues. CDR1 is MDHEN and CDR2 is SYDVKM in the germline V gene. Trimming removed 5 bases from V and 1 base from J, with 7 bases in between. The CDR3 DNA sequence: TGTGCCAGCAGTGTAGACGGCACAGATACGCAGTATTTT. This codes for CASSVDGTDTQYF.

The rearrangement uses TRBV3-1 and TRBJ2-5; D perhaps matches TRBD1 (6 bases). V was clipped by 6 bases and J by 2 bases, with 10 bases between them. Germline values: CDR1 LGHDT, CDR2 YNNKEL (reference sequence). The CDR3 loop spans 13 amino acids. CDR3: CASRLGTQETQYF. In DNA, the CDR3 is TGTGCCAGCAGGCTAGGGACACAAGAGACCCAGTACTTC.

V usage is TRBV18 and J usage is TRBJ2-7; 8 bases match TRBD1. Germline lookup yields CDR1 KGHSH and CDR2 LQKENI. This CDR3 is 18 amino acids long. J gave up 2 bases and V 3 bases, and 15 bases lay outside the gene matches. CDR3 amino acids: CASSPSDSGGALAYEQYF. The CDR3 DNA reads as TGTGCCAGCTCACCTAGTGATTCAGGGGGCGCATTGGCCTACGAGCAGTACTTC.

Ten or more counts support this clonotype. The chain is built from TRBV20-1 and TRBJ2-7, with D unclear. Germline CDR1 reads DFQATT; CDR2 reads SNEGSKA (reference sequence). Trimming left V 3 bases short and J 4 bases short, with 16 bases between. This CDR3 comprises 14 residues. The CDR3 sequence is CSARKDPRLYEQYF. CDR3 sequence (DNA): TGCAGTGCTAGGAAGGACCCCCGATTGTACGAGCAGTACTTC.

The table lists this clonotype with a few counts. This chain connects TRBV6-2 or TRBV6-3 to TRBJ2-4; D unclear. In germline, CDR1 is MNHEY, CDR2 SVGEGT. With 4 bases removed from V and 3 bases from J, the gap between germline ends came to 10 bases. The CDR3 has 14 amino acids. The CDR3 reads CASSSRVLKNIQYF. The CDR3 nucleotides are TGTGCCAGCAGTTCCCGGGTCCTCAAAAACATTCAGTACTTC.

The chain is built from TRBV7-2 and TRBJ2-5, with TRBD1 matching 8 bases. Germline CDR1 and CDR2: SGHTA and FQGNSA. The CDR3 runs to 14 residues. Losses at the gene ends were 5 bases for V and 13 bases for J; bases not matched to a gene: 15. The CDR3 nucleotides are TGTGCCAGCAGCAAAACCGGACAGGGCCAAGAGAGGTACTTC. Translation gives CASSKTGQGQERYF.

The CDR3 coding sequence is TGCAGTGCGTGGGCGCACAATCAGCCCCAGCATTTT. Translated, it gives CSAWAHNQPQHF. The chain employs TRBV20-1 and TRBJ1-5; D not certain. Trimming left V 6 bases short and J 3 bases short, with 9 bases between. Germline CDR1 DFQATT, CDR2 SNEGSKA (reference sequence). The CDR3 runs 12 residues.

This clonotype was found a few times. V and J are TRBV6-2 or TRBV6-3 and TRBJ2-5; no clear D. The CDR3 has 11 amino acids. Deletions cut 6 bases from V and 5 bases from J, with 7 bases between. The germline V gene encodes CDR1 MNHEY and CDR2 SVGEGT. DNA of the CDR3: TGTGCCAGCAGCCAATGGGAGACCCAGTACTTC. This gives the protein CASSQWETQYF.

The rearrangement joins TRBV20-1 to TRBJ2-3, with 8 bases lining up with TRBD2. Germline assignment: CDR1 DFQATT and CDR2 SNEGSKA (reference sequence). With V trimmed by 0 bases and J by 5 bases, 7 bases remained unmatched. The CDR3 covers 15 residues. CDR3: CSARDERESQDTQYF. CDR3 nucleotide sequence: TGCAGTGCTAGAGACGAGCGGGAGTCTCAAGATACGCAGTATTTT.

This clonotype was counted between two and nine times. V gene TRBV20-1 combines with J gene TRBJ1-2; D not resolved. The ends were cut back, 6 bases at V and 0 bases at J, with 14 bases in the middle. Germline CDR1 is DFQATT and CDR2 is SNEGSKA (reference sequence). The CDR3 runs 14 residues. This chain's CDR3 is CSALLETSNYGYTF. Written as DNA, the CDR3 is TGCAGTGCCTTACTAGAGACCTCTAACTATGGCTACACCTTC.

This clonotype was detected a few times. The V gene is TRBV7-2, the J gene TRBJ1-1; a possible D gene is TRBD1 (5 bases). The ends were cut back, 2 bases at V and 1 base at J, with 11 bases in the middle. The CDR3 loop spans 15 amino acids. Germline V CDR1 and CDR2: SGHTA, FQGNSA. The CDR3 DNA follows: TGTGCCAGCAGCTTATTCCCAGGGACGAACACTGAAGCTTTCTTT. Translation gives CASSLFPGTNTEAFF.

This clonotype was seen repeatedly, ten times or more. The chain joins TRBV29-1 to TRBJ2-7, with 7 positions matching TRBD1. Trimming at V came to 6 bases and at J to 6 bases, leaving 2 bases not matched to a gene. This CDR3 region has 10 residues. Per germline, CDR1 SQVTM and CDR2 ANQGSEA. The CDR3 spells CSVGTAEQYF. CDR3 sequence (DNA): TGCAGCGTGGGGACAGCCGAGCAGTACTTC.